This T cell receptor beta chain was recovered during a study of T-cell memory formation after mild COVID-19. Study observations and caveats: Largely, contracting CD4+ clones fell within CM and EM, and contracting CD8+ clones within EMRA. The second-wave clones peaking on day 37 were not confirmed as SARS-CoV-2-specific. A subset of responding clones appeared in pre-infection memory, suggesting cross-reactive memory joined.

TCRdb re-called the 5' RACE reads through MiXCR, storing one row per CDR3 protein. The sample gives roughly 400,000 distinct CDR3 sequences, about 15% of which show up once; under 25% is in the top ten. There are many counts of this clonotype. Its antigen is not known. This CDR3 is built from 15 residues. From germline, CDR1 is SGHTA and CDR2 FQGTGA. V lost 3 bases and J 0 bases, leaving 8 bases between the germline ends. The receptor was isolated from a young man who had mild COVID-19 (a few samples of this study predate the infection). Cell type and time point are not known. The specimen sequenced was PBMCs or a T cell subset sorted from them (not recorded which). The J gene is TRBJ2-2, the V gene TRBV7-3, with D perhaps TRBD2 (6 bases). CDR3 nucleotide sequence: TGTGCCAGCAGCTTCGGAGGGACGAACACCGGGGAGCTGTTTTTT. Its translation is CASSFGGTNTGELFF.